The 7 T cell receptor beta chains below come from one sample, sequenced in a study of T cell responses to AZD1222 COVID-19 vaccine. Generated by immunoSEQ multiplex PCR, the TCRdb table keeps only in-frame clones and is missing some. The repertoire holds roughly 87,000 clones, with about 88% as singletons. The material was peripheral blood, obtained 28 days after the second AZD1222 dose. The receptors were sampled from an adult who received the AZD1222 COVID-19 vaccine.

V usage is TRBV7-2 and J usage is TRBJ2-5, with D perhaps TRBD2 (6 bases). Looked up from germline, CDR1 is SGHTA and CDR2 is FQGNSA. The CDR3 covers 14 residues. V was shortened by 3 bases and J by 5 bases, with 13 bases between the two germline ends. The CDR3: CASSFYGRGETQYF. The CDR3 DNA follows: TGTGCCAGCAGCTTCTACGGGAGAGGGGAGACCCAGTACTTC.

This chain uses TRBV11-2 with TRBJ1-3, with D maybe TRBD1 (6 bases). Germline values: CDR1 SGHAT, CDR2 FQNNGV. The V gene lost 5 bases and the J gene lost 4 bases, with 12 bases spanning the gap. The CDR3 runs 14 residues. The CDR3 loop reads CASSPHQGGNTIYF. CDR3 DNA sequence: TGTGCCAGCAGCCCCCACCAGGGGGGAAACACCATATATTTT.

The V gene is TRBV7-9, the J gene TRBJ2-7, with D possibly being TRBD1 or TRBD2 (6 bases each). The CDR3 is 15 residues long. The V end was cut by 1 base, the J end by 2 bases, with 12 bases between. The V gene's germline CDR1 is SEHNR and CDR2 FQNEAQ (reference sequence). CDR3 protein: CASSLDRDSAYEQYF. The CDR3 DNA sequence: TGTGCCAGCAGCTTAGACAGGGACTCAGCCTACGAGCAGTACTTC.

This chain links TRBV6-5 with TRBJ2-1; 9 nucleotides line up with TRBD2. Germline V gene data show CDR1 as MNHEY and CDR2 as SVGAGI. The V gene end was trimmed by 10 bases and the J gene end by 8 bases; junction bases not matched to a gene: 9. The CDR3 contains 13 residues. The CDR3 DNA sequence: TGTGCCACCCAGAGCGGGAGGTGGGATGAGCAGTTCTTC. Encoded protein: CATQSGRWDEQFF.

This chain uses TRBV5-1 with TRBJ2-3, with 10 nucleotides matching TRBD2. The CDR3 is 15 amino acids. V lost 0 bases to trimming and J lost 4 bases; unmatched junction nucleotides: 2. The germline V gene has CDR1 SGHRS and CDR2 YFSETQ. The CDR3 DNA is TGCGCCAGCAGCTTGGCTAGCGGGAGCTCAGATACGCAGTATTTT. The encoded protein is CASSLASGSSDTQYF.

The J gene is TRBJ2-7, the V gene TRBV2; weak D call: TRBD1 (6 bases). V gave up 8 bases and J gave up 3 bases, with 8 bases separating them. There are 11 residues in the CDR3. Germline CDR1 and CDR2: SNHLY and FYNNEI. The CDR3 here is CASQGNYEQYF. For the CDR3, the DNA is TGTGCCAGCCAGGGGAACTACGAGCAGTACTTC.

As for this clone: A read error may account for a junction end that differs from germline. The V gene is TRBV7-9, the J gene TRBJ2-1; TRBD2 matches at 12 bases. This CDR3 has 15 residues. Germline V gene lookup returns CDR1 SEHNR and CDR2 FQNEAQ (reference sequence). The CDR3 sequence: CASSVALAGGNEQFF. For the CDR3, the DNA is TGTGCCAGCAGCGTAGCTCTAGCGGGAGGGAATGAGCAGTTCTTC.